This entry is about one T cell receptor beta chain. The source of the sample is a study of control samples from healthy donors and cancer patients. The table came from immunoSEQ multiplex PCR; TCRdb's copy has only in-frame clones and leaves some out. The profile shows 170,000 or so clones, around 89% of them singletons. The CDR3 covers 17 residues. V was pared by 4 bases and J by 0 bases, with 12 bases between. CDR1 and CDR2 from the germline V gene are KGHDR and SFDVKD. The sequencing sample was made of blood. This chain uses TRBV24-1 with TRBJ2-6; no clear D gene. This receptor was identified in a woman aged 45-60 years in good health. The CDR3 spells CATSEAYRVSGANVLTF. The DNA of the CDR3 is TGTGCCACCAGTGAGGCTTATCGGGTCTCTGGGGCCAACGTCCTGACTTTC.